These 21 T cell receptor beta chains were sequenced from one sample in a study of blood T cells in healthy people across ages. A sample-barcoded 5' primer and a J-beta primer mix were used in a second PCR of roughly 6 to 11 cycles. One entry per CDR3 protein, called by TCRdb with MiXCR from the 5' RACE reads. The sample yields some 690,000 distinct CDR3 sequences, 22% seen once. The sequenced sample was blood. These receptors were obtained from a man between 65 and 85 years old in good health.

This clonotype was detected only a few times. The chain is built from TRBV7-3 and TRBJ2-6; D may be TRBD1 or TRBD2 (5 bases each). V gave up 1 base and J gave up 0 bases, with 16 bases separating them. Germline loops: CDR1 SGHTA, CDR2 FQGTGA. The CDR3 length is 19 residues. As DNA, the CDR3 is TGTGCCAGCAGCTTAAGGCCAGGGAGAACGGACTCTGGGGCCAACGTCCTGACTTTC. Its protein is CASSLRPGRTDSGANVLTF.

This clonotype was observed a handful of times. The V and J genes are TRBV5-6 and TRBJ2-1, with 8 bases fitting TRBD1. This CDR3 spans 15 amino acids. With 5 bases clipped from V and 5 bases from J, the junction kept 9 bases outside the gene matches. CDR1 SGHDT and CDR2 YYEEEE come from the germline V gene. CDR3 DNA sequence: TGTGCCAGCAGGACCCTGGCAGGGGGCCACAATGAGCAGTTCTTC. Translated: CASRTLAGGHNEQFF.

The CDR3 region has the DNA TGTGCCAGCAGCAAAGATGTGGCGCGGGATGAAAAACTGTTTTTT. Its protein is CASSKDVARDEKLFF. The rearrangement joins TRBV6-6 to TRBJ1-4; D is uncertain. Deletions cut 6 bases from V and 6 bases from J, with 17 bases between. Looked up from germline, CDR1 is MNHNY and CDR2 is SVGAGI (reference sequence). This CDR3 is built from 15 residues.

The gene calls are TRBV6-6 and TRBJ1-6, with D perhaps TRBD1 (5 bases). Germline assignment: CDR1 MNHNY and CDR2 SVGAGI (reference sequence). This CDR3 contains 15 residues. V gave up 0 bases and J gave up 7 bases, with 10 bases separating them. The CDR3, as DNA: TGTGCCAGCAGTTACTCCCAGGGCCCCAATTCACCCCTCCACTTT. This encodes CASSYSQGPNSPLHF.

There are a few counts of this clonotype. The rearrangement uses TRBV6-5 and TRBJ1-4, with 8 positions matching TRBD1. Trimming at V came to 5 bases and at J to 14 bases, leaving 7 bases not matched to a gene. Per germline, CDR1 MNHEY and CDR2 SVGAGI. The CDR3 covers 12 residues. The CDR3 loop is CASSDPGQGLFF. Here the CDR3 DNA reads TGTGCCAGCAGTGACCCCGGACAGGGCCTGTTTTTT.

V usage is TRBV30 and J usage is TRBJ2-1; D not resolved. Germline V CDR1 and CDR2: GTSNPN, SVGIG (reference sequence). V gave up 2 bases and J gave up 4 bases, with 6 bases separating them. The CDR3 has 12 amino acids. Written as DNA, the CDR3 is TGTGCCTGGAGTCCGGGTTACAATGAGCAGTTCTTC. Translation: CAWSPGYNEQFF.

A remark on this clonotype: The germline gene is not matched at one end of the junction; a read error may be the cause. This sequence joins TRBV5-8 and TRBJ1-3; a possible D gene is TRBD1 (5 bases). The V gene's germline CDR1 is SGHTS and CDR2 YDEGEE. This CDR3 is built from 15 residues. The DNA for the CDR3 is TGCGCCAGCAGCTTGGGGGACCTCTCTGGAAACACCATATATTTT. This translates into CASSLGDLSGNTIYF.

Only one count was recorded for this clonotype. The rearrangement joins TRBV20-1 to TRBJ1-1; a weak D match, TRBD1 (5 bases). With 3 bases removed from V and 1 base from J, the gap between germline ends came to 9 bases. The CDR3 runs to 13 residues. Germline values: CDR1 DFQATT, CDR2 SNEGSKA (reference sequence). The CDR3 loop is CSARVDTNTEAFF. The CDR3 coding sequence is TGCAGTGCTAGGGTGGACACGAACACTGAAGCTTTCTTT.

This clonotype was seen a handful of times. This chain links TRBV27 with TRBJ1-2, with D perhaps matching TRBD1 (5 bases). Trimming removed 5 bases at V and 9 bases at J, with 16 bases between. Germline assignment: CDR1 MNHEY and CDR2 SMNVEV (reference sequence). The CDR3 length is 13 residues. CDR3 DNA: TGTGCCAGCAGTGCGGGACTGGTATATAGCTACACCTTC. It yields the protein CASSAGLVYSYTF.

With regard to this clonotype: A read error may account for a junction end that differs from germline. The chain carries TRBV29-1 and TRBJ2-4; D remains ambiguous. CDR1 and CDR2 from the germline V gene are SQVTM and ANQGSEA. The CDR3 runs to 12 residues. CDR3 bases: TGCAGCGTGGCATTAGCCAAAAACGTTCAGTACTTC. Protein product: CSVALAKNVQYF. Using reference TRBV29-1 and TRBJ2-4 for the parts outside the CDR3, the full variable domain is SAVISQKPSRDICQRGTSLTIQCQVDSQVTMMFWYRQQPGQSLTLIATANQGSEATYESGFVIDKFPISRPNLTFSTLTVSNMSPEDSSIYLCSVALAKNVQYFGAGTRLSVL.

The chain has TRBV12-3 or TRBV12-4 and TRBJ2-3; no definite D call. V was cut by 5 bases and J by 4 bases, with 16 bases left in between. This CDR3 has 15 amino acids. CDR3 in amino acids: CASSPIRARPDTQYF. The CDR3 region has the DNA TGTGCCAGCAGTCCCATACGGGCCCGCCCAGATACGCAGTATTTT.

This CDR3 is CASSLGLLGQNTEAFF. The CDR3 coding sequence is TGTGCCAGCAGCTTAGGGCTGTTGGGACAGAACACTGAAGCTTTCTTT. The V gene is TRBV11-2, the J gene TRBJ1-1; possibly TRBD1 for D (6 bases). Germline V gene data show CDR1 as SGHAT and CDR2 as FQNNGV. Trimming shortened V by 1 base and J by 1 base, and 13 bases separated the two germline ends. CDR3 length: 16 residues.

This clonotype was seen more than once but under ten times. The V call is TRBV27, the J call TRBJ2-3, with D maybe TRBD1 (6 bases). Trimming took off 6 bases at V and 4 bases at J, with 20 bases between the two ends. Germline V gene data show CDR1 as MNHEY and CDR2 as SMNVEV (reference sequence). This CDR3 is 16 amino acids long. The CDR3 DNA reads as TGTGCCAGCAGCCCCCTCAGGGGTTCTGTGTCAGATACGCAGTATTTT. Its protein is CASSPLRGSVSDTQYF.

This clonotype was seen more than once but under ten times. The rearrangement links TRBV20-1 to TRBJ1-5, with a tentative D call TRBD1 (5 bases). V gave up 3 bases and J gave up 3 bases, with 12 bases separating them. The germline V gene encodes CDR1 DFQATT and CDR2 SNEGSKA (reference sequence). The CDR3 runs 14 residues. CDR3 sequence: CSASFAGNNQPQHF. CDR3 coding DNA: TGCAGTGCTAGTTTTGCAGGGAACAATCAGCCCCAGCATTTT.

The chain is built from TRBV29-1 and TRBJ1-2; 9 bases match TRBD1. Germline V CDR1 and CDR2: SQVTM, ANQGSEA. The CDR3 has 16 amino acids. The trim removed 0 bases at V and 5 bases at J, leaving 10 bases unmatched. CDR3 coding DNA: TGCAGCGTTGAAGAGCTAGAGACAGGGGGGCCTTATGGCTACACCTTC. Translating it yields CSVEELETGGPYGYTF.

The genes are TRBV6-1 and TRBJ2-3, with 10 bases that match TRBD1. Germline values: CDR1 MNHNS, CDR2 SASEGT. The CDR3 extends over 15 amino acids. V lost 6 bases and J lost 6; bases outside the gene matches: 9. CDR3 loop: CASRLGTGAGDTQYF. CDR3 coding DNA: TGTGCCAGCAGACTTGGGACAGGGGCTGGGGATACGCAGTATTTT.

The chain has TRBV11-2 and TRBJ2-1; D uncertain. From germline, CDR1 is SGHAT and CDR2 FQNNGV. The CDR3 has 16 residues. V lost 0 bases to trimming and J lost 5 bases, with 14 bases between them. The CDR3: CASSLEPVSSHNEQFF. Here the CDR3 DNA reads TGTGCCAGCAGCTTAGAACCAGTCAGTTCCCACAATGAGCAGTTCTTC.

This CDR3 is CSASGLAGTEKTQYF. For the CDR3, the DNA is TGCAGTGCTAGCGGCCTAGCGGGGACTGAAAAGACCCAGTACTTC. The chain uses TRBV20-1 and TRBJ2-5; 9 positions match TRBD2. The CDR3 is 15 amino acids. Germline-derived CDR1 and CDR2 are DFQATT and SNEGSKA (reference sequence). Unmatched junction bases numbered 11, after V lost 3 bases and J lost 6 bases.

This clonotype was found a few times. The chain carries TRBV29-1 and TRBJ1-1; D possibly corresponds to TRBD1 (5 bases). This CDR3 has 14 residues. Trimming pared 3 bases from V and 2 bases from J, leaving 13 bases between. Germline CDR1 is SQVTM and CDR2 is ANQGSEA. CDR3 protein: CSVDGGGANTEAFF. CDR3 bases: TGCAGCGTTGATGGGGGAGGGGCTAACACTGAAGCTTTCTTT.

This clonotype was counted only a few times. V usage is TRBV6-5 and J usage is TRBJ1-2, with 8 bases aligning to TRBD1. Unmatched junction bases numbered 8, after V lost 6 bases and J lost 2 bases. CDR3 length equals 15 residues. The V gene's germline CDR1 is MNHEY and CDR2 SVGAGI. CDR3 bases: TGTGCCAGCAGACAAGGACAGGGTACGAACTATGGCTACACCTTC. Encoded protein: CASRQGQGTNYGYTF.

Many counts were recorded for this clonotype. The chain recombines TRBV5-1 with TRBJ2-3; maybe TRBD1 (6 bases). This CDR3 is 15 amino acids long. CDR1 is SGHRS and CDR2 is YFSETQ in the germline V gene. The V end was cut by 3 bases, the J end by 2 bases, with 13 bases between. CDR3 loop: CASSSQGLFTDTQYF. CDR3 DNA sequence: TGCGCCAGCAGCTCCCAGGGGCTTTTCACAGATACGCAGTATTTT.